Each of the 7 T cell receptor beta chains below was sequenced from the same sample in a study of PD-1 blockade in classical Hodgkin lymphoma. Time point specified: cycle 4 day 1 (C4D1), after more than 5 weeks of nivolumab. Following autologous stem cell transplantation, relapse occurred in every patient, and exposure to brentuximab vedotin varied. Magnetic depletion of unwanted cells isolated CD4+ T cells from thawed PBMCs. The protocol was immunoSEQ multiplex PCR, while the TCRdb copy is restricted to in-frame clones and leaves out a portion. The sample holds 25,000 to 35,000 clones; 65% to 85% are singletons and the top ten take 0.62%. Here the sequenced sample was CD4+ T cells from blood, taken before the fourth cycle of nivolumab. Receptors originate from a human donor with classical Hodgkin lymphoma.

The chain is built from TRBV5-6 and TRBJ1-5; possible D gene TRBD1, 6 bases. Germline CDR1 and CDR2: SGHDT and YYEEEE. The CDR3 sequence is 14 residues long. Trimming took off 0 bases at V and 9 bases at J, with 13 bases between the two ends. CDR3 nucleotides: TGTGCCAGCAGCTTGGGTACAGGGAACGGGCCCCAGCATTTT. This gives the protein CASSLGTGNGPQHF.

The V call is TRBV5-1, the J call TRBJ2-2; D ambiguous. The CDR3 covers 15 residues. Trimming left V 0 bases short and J 1 base short, with 7 bases between. The germline V gene has CDR1 SGHRS and CDR2 YFSETQ. The CDR3 coding sequence is TGCGCCAGCAGCTTGGTAGGGATGAACACCGGGGAGCTGTTTTTT. Protein product: CASSLVGMNTGELFF.

The V and J genes are TRBV5-1 and TRBJ2-3; TRBD1 aligns across 7 bases. V dropped 4 bases and J dropped 10; count of bases not matched to a gene: 6. The CDR3 is made up of 12 amino acids. In germline, CDR1 is SGHRS, CDR2 YFSETQ. DNA of the CDR3: TGCGCCAGCAGCGCCGACAGGGCGGCGCAGTATTTT. Protein: CASSADRAAQYF.

The rearrangement joins TRBV6-5 to TRBJ2-2; 8 nucleotides match TRBD1. Germline CDR1 MNHEY, CDR2 SVGAGI. The CDR3 loop spans 15 amino acids. J lost 6 bases, V lost 0 bases, and 3 bases had no gene match. CDR3 region: CASSYSYRGAGELFF. CDR3 DNA sequence: TGTGCCAGCAGTTACTCCTACAGGGGGGCCGGGGAGCTGTTTTTT.

The chain employs TRBV28 and TRBJ2-1; tentatively, D is TRBD1 or TRBD2 (5 bases each). Trimming shortened V by 10 bases and J by 9 bases, and 22 bases separated the two germline ends. The CDR3 is 14 amino acids. The germline V gene encodes CDR1 MDHEN and CDR2 SYDVKM. CDR3 nucleotide sequence: TGTGCCACAAAAGTGGGGGTCCCGACGGGTGAGCAGTTCTTC. Its translation is CATKVGVPTGEQFF.

V and J are TRBV7-9 and TRBJ2-5; D unresolved. The end of the DNA is better explained by TRBJ2-7, so the J call may be wrong. Germline V gene data show CDR1 as SEHNR and CDR2 as FQNEAQ (reference sequence). The length of the CDR3 is 15 residues. CDR3 nucleotides: TGTGCCAGCAGCATCCCCGGAAACTTTGTTGGCGAGCAGTACTTC. This sequence encodes CASSIPGNFVGEQYF.

The rearrangement links TRBV28 to TRBJ2-3; 7 bases are a match to TRBD2. The germline V gene has CDR1 MDHEN and CDR2 SYDVKM. The CDR3 is made up of 15 amino acids. Germline trimming cut 6 bases from V and 3 bases from J; bases unmatched to any gene: 9. CDR3 nucleotides: TGTGCCAGCAGGGTGCGGCGGGGACTAACAGATACGCAGTATTTT. This sequence encodes CASRVRRGLTDTQYF.